Only a few counts were recorded for the clone carrying this TCR beta chain. The sample is drawn from a study of T-cell memory formation after mild COVID-19. Constant-segment-primed 5'RACE gave TCR alpha and TCR beta cDNA libraries with sample barcodes and UMIs. Via MiXCR, TCRdb re-called the 5' RACE reads, giving one row per CDR3 protein. The data show around 300,000 distinct CDR3 sequences, about 13% seen once. Germline loops: CDR1 SGHRS, CDR2 YFSETQ. The CDR3 extends over 13 amino acids. V dropped 6 bases and J dropped 3; count of bases not matched to a gene: 5. The V gene is TRBV5-1, the J gene TRBJ1-2, with 7 bases fitting TRBD1. This TCR derives from a man younger than 35 who had mild COVID-19 (a few samples of this study predate the infection). Cell type and time point are not known. The sequencing input was PBMCs or a T cell subset sorted from them (not recorded which). CDR3 DNA sequence: TGCGCCAGCACCCCCGGGACAGACTATGGCTACACCTTC. It is translated as CASTPGTDYGYTF.